These 8 T cell receptor beta chains were all obtained from the same sample, sequenced in a study of Ad26.COV2.S vaccination and SARS-CoV-2 variants (TCRdb year 2021). The sample's treatment or condition label, decoded: about 20 received Ad26.COV2.S at low or high dose, single or two shots; several received placebo; per-sample allocation not given. For vaccine and placebo recipients, repertoires were sequenced using samples collected on day 63 after the first injection. Libraries were made using the immunoSEQ multiplex PCR assay. Imported from immuneACCESS, the table was reduced by TCRdb to in-frame sequences with V and J called. These copies leave out some clones; in studies compared against another copy, an unresolved V gene accounts for under half, and the cause of the remainder is not known. Recorded for this sample are some 420,000 clones; 70% to 90% of them occurred a single time. The ten largest clones take up less than 4.5% of the sample.

The sample was peripheral blood, taken in a trial of Ad26.COV2.S vaccine versus placebo. These receptors originate from a person aged 18-60 years who received the Ad26.COV2.S COVID-19 vaccine or a placebo.

CDR3 nucleotide sequence: TGTGCCAGCAGTGAAAGTTACGAGCAGTACTTC. It yields the protein CASSESYEQYF. V is TRBV6-1 and J is TRBJ2-7; D remains ambiguous. Trimming took off 2 bases at V and 4 bases at J, with 3 bases between the two ends. Germline CDR1 is MNHNS and CDR2 is SASEGT. The CDR3 totals 11 residues.

The chain employs TRBV27 and TRBJ2-6; D perhaps matches TRBD1 (5 bases). This CDR3 has 16 residues. Trimming shortened V by 6 bases and J by 0 bases, and 12 bases separated the two germline ends. Per the germline V gene, CDR1 is MNHEY and CDR2 is SMNVEV (reference sequence). The CDR3: CASSPTGLSGANVLTF. For the CDR3, the DNA is TGTGCCAGCAGCCCAACAGGCCTCTCTGGGGCCAACGTCCTGACTTTC.

V is TRBV7-9 and J is TRBJ2-7; 9 nucleotides agree with TRBD1. This CDR3 has 12 amino acids. J lost 6 bases, V lost 10 bases, and 7 bases had no gene match. CDR1 is SEHNR, CDR2 FQNEAQ, per germline (reference sequence). The CDR3 here is CATRTGVGEQYF. CDR3 nucleotides: TGTGCCACCCGGACAGGGGTAGGCGAGCAGTACTTC. The entire variable domain, with the rest obtained from reference TRBV7-9 and TRBJ2-7, is as follows: DTGVSQNPRHKITKRGQNVTFRCDPISEHNRLYWYRQTLGQGPEFLTYFQNEAQLEKSRLLSDRFSAERPKGSFSTLEIQRTEQGDSAMYLCATRTGVGEQYFGPGTRLTVT.

For the CDR3, the DNA is TGTGCCAGCGGAGAAACAGGGACCTACAATGAGCAGTTCTTC. It encodes CASGETGTYNEQFF. The rearrangement links TRBV24-1 to TRBJ2-1; a possible D gene is TRBD1 (6 bases). This CDR3 contains 14 residues. The ends were cut back, 11 bases at V and 2 bases at J, with 15 bases in the middle. Germline lookup yields CDR1 KGHDR and CDR2 SFDVKD.

The chain is built from TRBV4-2 and TRBJ1-1; the match to TRBD1 covers 8 bases. V was pared by 4 bases and J by 1 base, with 5 bases of the junction left unmatched. The CDR3 is 15 residues long. CDR1 and CDR2 from the germline V gene are LGHNA and YNFKEQ. The CDR3 sequence: CASSRARGPNTEAFF. The CDR3 region has the DNA TGTGCCAGCAGCCGCGCCAGGGGGCCGAACACTGAAGCTTTCTTT.

The chain joins TRBV19 to TRBJ2-7; TRBD1 matches 8 bases. From germline, CDR1 is LNHDA and CDR2 SQIVND (reference sequence). There are 15 residues in the CDR3. V lost 4 bases to trimming and J lost 5 bases; unmatched junction nucleotides: 10. The chain's CDR3 is CASSTSGQGLDEQYF. The CDR3 coding sequence is TGTGCCAGTAGTACCTCAGGACAGGGCCTAGACGAGCAGTACTTC.

Comments on this clone: Other DNA sequences in the same sample also yield this CDR3. J is TRBJ2-5 and V is TRBV18; D not resolved. This CDR3 is built from 11 residues. V was cut by 3 bases and J by 5 bases, with 4 bases left in between. The germline CDR1 and CDR2 sequences are KGHSH and LQKENI. Here the CDR3 reads CASSPSETQYF. CDR3 DNA sequence: TGTGCCAGCTCACCTTCGGAGACCCAGTACTTC.

The chain couples TRBV4-1 to TRBJ2-3, with a weak D call TRBD2 (6 bases). Trimming pared 5 bases from V and 6 bases from J, leaving 12 bases between. The CDR3 spans 13 residues. Germline V gene sequence: CDR1 MGHRA, CDR2 YSYEKL. The CDR3 DNA is TGCGCCAGCAGCATAAGTGGGGGGGATACGCAGTATTTT. Its translation is CASSISGGDTQYF.